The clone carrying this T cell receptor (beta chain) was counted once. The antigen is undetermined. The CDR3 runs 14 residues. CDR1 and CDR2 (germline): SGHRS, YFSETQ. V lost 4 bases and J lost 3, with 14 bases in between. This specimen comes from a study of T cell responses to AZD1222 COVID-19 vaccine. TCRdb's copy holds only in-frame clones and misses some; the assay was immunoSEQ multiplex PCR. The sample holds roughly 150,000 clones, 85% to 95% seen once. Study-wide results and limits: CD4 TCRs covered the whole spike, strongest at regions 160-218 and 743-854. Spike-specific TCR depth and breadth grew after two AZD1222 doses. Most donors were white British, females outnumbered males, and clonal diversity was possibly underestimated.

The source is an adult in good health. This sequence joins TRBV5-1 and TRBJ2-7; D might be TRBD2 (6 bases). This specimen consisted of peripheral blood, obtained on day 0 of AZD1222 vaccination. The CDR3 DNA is TGCGCCAGCAGCCCCGGGACTCAAAACTACGAGCAGTACTTC. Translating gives CASSPGTQNYEQYF.